The rows below give T cell receptor beta chains drawn from one sample of a study of T cell responses to AZD1222 COVID-19 vaccine. Some clones are missing from TCRdb's copy, which holds only in-frame ones; the method was immunoSEQ multiplex PCR. The table records 92,000 or so clones, approximately 89% of them present only once. Material: peripheral blood, obtained 28 days after the second AZD1222 dose. These receptors all stem from an adult who received the AZD1222 COVID-19 vaccine. The CDR3 runs from the conserved cysteine through the conserved F or W. The D gene is left open where the match is weak. The size entry is marked missing in some rows and otherwise reads once, few, many or a size class.

>.|TRBJ2-1|TRBV7-2|.
TGTGCCAGCAGCTTTCCAGGGGTTTACAATGAGCAGTTCTTC
CASSFPGVYNEQFF
>.|TRBJ1-5|TRBV7-8|.
TGTGCCAGCAGCTCGAGGTGGCAGGTCCTCAATCAGCCCCAGCATTTT
CASSSRWQVLNQPQHF
>.|TRBJ1-5|TRBV27|.
TGTGCCAGCGGGTTCGGACCGATCAATCAGCCCCAGCATTTT
CASGFGPINQPQHF
>.|TRBJ1-4|TRBV7-9|.
TGTGCCAGCAGCTTAGTCTATTACCAGATAGCAACTAATGAAAAACTGTTTTTT
CASSLVYYQIATNEKLFF
>.|TRBJ1-2|TRBV28|.
TGTGCCAGCAGTGCCCGGACCTATGGCTACACCTTC
CASSARTYGYTF
>.|TRBJ2-6|TRBV18|.
TGTGCCAGCTCACCGAACGACGTCCTGACTTTC
CASSPNDVLTF
>few|TRBJ1-3|TRBV9|TRBD1
TGTGCCAGCAGAGGGACAGCGGGAAACACCATATATTTT
CASRGTAGNTIYF
>once|TRBJ1-2|TRBV4-3|.
TGCGCCAGCAGCCAAGACCCCGAGGAACTATATGGCTACACCTTC
CASSQDPEELYGYTF
>.|TRBJ1-2|TRBV19|.
TGTGCCAGTAGTATGGGGGGGTACTATGGCTACACCTTC
CASSMGGYYGYTF
>.|TRBJ2-7|TRBV30|.
TGTGCCTGGGACTCAGGGGGGACCTACGAGCAGTACTTC
CAWDSGGTYEQYF
>.|TRBJ1-3|TRBV19|TRBD1
TGTGCCAGTAGACACAGGGGGCGAAAACACCATATATTT
CASRHRGRKHHIF
>.|TRBJ1-5|TRBV7-9|TRBD1
TGTGCCAGCAGTTACGGGACAGGGAGCAATCAGCCCCAGCATTTT
CASSYGTGSNQPQHF
>.|TRBJ1-2|TRBV5-1|TRBD1
TGCGCCAGCAGACAGGGGGTAGCTAACTATGGCTACACCTTC
CASRQGVANYGYTF
>.|TRBJ2-3|TRBV7-2|TRBD2
TGTGCCAGCAGCTTATCGGGACTAGCGGGGGGAACGCAGTATTTT
CASSLSGLAGGTQYF
>.|TRBJ1-2|TRBV9|.
TGTGCCAGCAGCCTCAGGGGTGTCGATGGCTACACCTTC
CASSLRGVDGYTF
>.|TRBJ1-2|TRBV24-1|.
TGTGCCACCAGTGAACCCACAGGATATGGCTACACCTTC
CATSEPTGYGYTF
>.|TRBJ1-1|TRBV5-1|.
TGCGCCAGCAGCTTGCGTACAGGGCCGAACACTGAAGCTTTCTTT
CASSLRTGPNTEAFF
>.|TRBJ1-3|TRBV5-6|.
TGTGCCAGCAGATTAGGGGGATTCGGCTCTGGAAACACCATATATTTT
CASRLGGFGSGNTIYF
>.|TRBJ2-3|TRBV9|TRBD1
TGTGCCAGCAGCGGATACAGGGGCGCCACAGATACGCAGTATTTT
CASSGYRGATDTQYF
>.|TRBJ2-1|TRBV4-1|TRBD2
TGCGCCAGCAGATTGGTGGCGGGGGGCTTAAATGAGCAGTTCTTC
CASRLVAGGLNEQFF
>once|TRBJ1-2|TRBV11-2|.
TGTGCCAGCAGCTTAGACAGGGACTATGGCTACACCTTC
CASSLDRDYGYTF
>.|TRBJ2-3|TRBV11-1|.
TGTGCCAGCAGCGAGAGACAAAGGCAGTATTTT
CASSERQRQYF
>.|TRBJ2-2|TRBV15|.
TGTGCCACCAGCAGAGAATCCGCAGAGAACACCGGGGAGCTGTTTTTT
CATSRESAENTGELFF
>.|TRBJ2-7|TRBV11-3|.
TGTGCCAGCAGCTCGGCCGGGACTGTCTCCTACGAGCAGTACTTC
CASSSAGTVSYEQYF
>.|TRBJ1-5|TRBV7-2|.
TGTGCCAGCAGCGTAGAACAGGGTCGGCAGCCCCAGCATTTT
CASSVEQGRQPQHF
>once|TRBJ1-2|TRBV19|.
TGTGCCAGTAGTCCCTACGAAAGATATGGCTACACCTTC
CASSPYERYGYTF
>once|TRBJ1-2|TRBV19|.
TGTGCCAGTAGTTCGGTGGGACAAAAGACAAGTGGCTACACCTTC
CASSSVGQKTSGYTF
>.|TRBJ2-2|TRBV7-9|.
TGTGCCAGCAAGGCCCCGAACACCGGGGAGCTGTTTTTT
CASKAPNTGELFF
>.|TRBJ2-2|TRBV7-9|.
TGTGCCAGCAGCTCACTGGGTCAGTACACCGGGGAGCTGTTTTTT
CASSSLGQYTGELFF
>.|TRBJ1-2|TRBV30|.
TGTGCCTGGAGTAGGGCCCCCGCCAGGGCAGGCGGCTACACCTTC
CAWSRAPARAGGYTF
>.|TRBJ1-1|TRBV2|.
TGTGCCAGCACCTCCCCAGGGGTGACAGATAACACTGAAGCTTTCTTT
CASTSPGVTDNTEAFF
>.|TRBJ2-3|TRBV10-3|TRBD1
TGTGCCACCACGGGACAGGGGAGCACAGATACGCAGTATTTT
CATTGQGSTDTQYF
>.|TRBJ2-7|TRBV5-1|TRBD2
TGCGCCAGCAGCTTTGGCCACTCTGGTAGCGGGGGATTCTCCTACGAGCAGTACTTC
CASSFGHSGSGGFSYEQYF
>.|TRBJ1-2|TRBV19|TRBD1
TGTGCCAGTAGTATAGCGACAGGGGTTGAGTATGGCTACACCTTC
CASSIATGVEYGYTF
>.|TRBJ1-1|TRBV6-6|TRBD1
TGTGCCAGCAGCGACAGGGGTTGGACTGAAGCTTTCTTT
CASSDRGWTEAFF
>.|TRBJ1-1|TRBV3-1/TRBV3-2|.
TGTGCCAGCAGCCAAGCGACAGGCCTATTCACTGAAGCTTTCTTT
CASSQATGLFTEAFF
>.|TRBJ1-5|TRBV19|.
TGTGCCAGTAGTATATTCCCCGGTATTAGCAATCAGCCCCAGCATTTT
CASSIFPGISNQPQHF
>.|TRBJ1-3|TRBV9|.
TGTGCCAGCAGCGCACAGATTTCTGGAAACACCATATATTTT
CASSAQISGNTIYF
>.|TRBJ1-1|TRBV19|.
TGTGCCAGTAGTTGGGGGGAGATCACTGAAGCTTTCTTT
CASSWGEITEAFF
>once|TRBJ2-7|TRBV7-3|TRBD2
TGTGCCAGCAGCGAAACTAGCGGGGGGCGATTCTACGAGCAGTACTTC
CASSETSGGRFYEQYF
>.|TRBJ1-6|TRBV7-8|.
TGTGCCAGCAGCTTAGTGGGGGGGGGAAATTCACCCCTCCACTTT
CASSLVGGGNSPLHF
>once|TRBJ1-2|TRBV6-1|.
TGTGCCAGCAGTGAATGGGGCTACACCTTC
CASSEWGYTF
>.|TRBJ2-1|TRBV7-9|.
TGTGCCAGCAGGCTCAATGGAGGGGCGAATGAGCAGTTCTTC
CASRLNGGANEQFF